The sequence of this T cell receptor (beta chain) was determined in a study of shared T cell receptors in the human thymus (dated by TCRdb to the early 2020s). For the study in its entirety: The study examined how self-reactive, shared T-cell receptor alpha chains are generated in the human thymus.

Per the germline V gene, LGHNA is the CDR1 and YNFKEQ is the CDR2. For this chain, trimming is 5 bases at the V end and 4 bases at the J end, and the number of junction bases without a gene match is 18. The CDR3 goes from the cysteine to the phenylalanine over 18 residues. Only the CDR3 region is kept as DNA, spanning 54 bases read in frame from base 1. The library was generated by the immunoSEQ multiplex PCR assay. What TCRdb holds here is the immuneACCESS table cut down to in-frame rearrangements. Part of the clones is not present; checked against another copy, under half of the missing clones reflect an unresolved V gene, and the others are unexplained. For this sample there are some 700,000 clones; roughly 85% appear just once. The top ten hold around 0.0094% of the sample. As concerns this clone: The specificity of this receptor is unknown. No much larger clonotype is one base removed from it; base qualities were not supplied.

These records were also assigned to another study, of human thymus T cells. Per the second study: The donors were immunologically healthy infants in Finland who had open corrective cardiac surgery for congenital heart defects. Thymus tissue was collected as surgical resects that were removed during corrective cardiac surgery. Usage of V and J gene segments appeared to be biased in both the thymic and the peripheral blood repertoires. Highly overlapping thymic TCR repertoires among unrelated individuals were reported in the related research. The study used 7 to 9 infant thymus samples plus four related peripheral blood samples to characterize TCR alpha and beta repertoires. Donor ages ranged from about 7 to 244 days, and the cohort comprised six or seven male and a couple of female infants. Thymocytes were freed from the tissue by mechanical means and kept at -70 degrees C as pellets of roughly 8.5-31 million cells. A QIAsymphony instrument was used to extract genomic DNA from the frozen cell pellets. TCRB and TCRAD loci were amplified from a standardized quantity of quality-controlled genomic DNA using the immunoSEQ multiplex PCR assay. The V(D)J region was spanned by amplicons of a length sufficient to cover the CDR3 and to identify V and J genes. Through the commercial immunoSEQ service, the amplicons were sequenced on an Illumina platform. Primer bias and sequencing errors were corrected as previously described, and TCRAD and TCRB were defined on the basis of the IMGT database. The repertoires were analysed using immunoSEQ Analyzer 3.0 and VDJTools for basic statistics, V/J segment usage, diversity estimates, rarefaction and pairwise overlap. To estimate diversity, the Chao1, ChaoE, Efron-Thisted, Shannon and inverse Simpson indices were applied, and diversity was also estimated on datasets down-sampled to the smallest sample. Repertoire overlap used strict matching of CDR3 nucleotide sequence, V gene and J gene, with Jaccard-based multidimensional scaling clustering. On average, thymus samples yielded 750,000 to 1,000,000 unique TCRB clonotypes, whereas blood samples yielded about 80,000.

What was sequenced was thymocytes. The rearranged chain carries TRBV4-2 and TRBJ1-1; 8 nucleotides in the junction match TRBD1. The clonotype comes from a girl under three years old with a congenital heart defect. Donor details come from another sample of the same person, matched by shared clones. The CDR3 loop reads CASSSTGTGWVRSTEAFF. Read as DNA, the sequence is TGTGCCAGCAGCTCGACCGGGACAGGCTGGGTGAGATCCACTGAAGCTTTCTTT.